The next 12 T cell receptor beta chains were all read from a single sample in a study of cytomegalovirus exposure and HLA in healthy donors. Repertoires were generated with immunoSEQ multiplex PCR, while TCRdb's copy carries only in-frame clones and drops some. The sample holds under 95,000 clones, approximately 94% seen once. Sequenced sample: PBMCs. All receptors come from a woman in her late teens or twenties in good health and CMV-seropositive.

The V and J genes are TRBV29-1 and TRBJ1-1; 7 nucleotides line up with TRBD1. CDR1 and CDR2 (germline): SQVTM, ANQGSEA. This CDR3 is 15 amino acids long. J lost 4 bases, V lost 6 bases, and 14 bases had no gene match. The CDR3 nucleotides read TGCAGCGTCGGACCGAGTCGGACAGGACGCACTGAAGCTTTCTTT. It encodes CSVGPSRTGRTEAFF. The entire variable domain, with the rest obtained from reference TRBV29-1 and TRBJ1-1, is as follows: SAVISQKPSRDICQRGTSLTIQCQVDSQVTMMFWYRQQPGQSLTLIATANQGSEATYESGFVIDKFPISRPNLTFSTLTVSNMSPEDSSIYLCSVGPSRTGRTEAFFGQGTRLTVV.

CDR3 region: CASSLDSTRRMETQYF. CDR3 coding DNA: TGTGCCAGCAGCTTAGATTCGACTAGACGCATGGAGACCCAGTACTTC. This chain uses TRBV7-9 with TRBJ2-5; weak D call: TRBD2 (6 bases). The germline V and J ends were trimmed by 1 base and 5 bases, with 17 bases remaining between them. CDR1 and CDR2 (germline): SEHNR, FQNEAQ (reference sequence). The CDR3 runs 16 residues.

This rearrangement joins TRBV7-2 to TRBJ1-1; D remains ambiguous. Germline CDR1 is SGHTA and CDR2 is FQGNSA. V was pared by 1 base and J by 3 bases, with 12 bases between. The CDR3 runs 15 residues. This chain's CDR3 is CASSLGAGLYTEAFF. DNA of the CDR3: TGTGCCAGCAGCTTAGGCGCCGGACTATACACTGAAGCTTTCTTT.

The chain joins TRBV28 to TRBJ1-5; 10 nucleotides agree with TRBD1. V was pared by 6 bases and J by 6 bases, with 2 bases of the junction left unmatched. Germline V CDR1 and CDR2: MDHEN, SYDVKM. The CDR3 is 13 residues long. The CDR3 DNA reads TGTGCCAGCAGAGGACAGGGGGGTCAGCCCCAGCATTTT. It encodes CASRGQGGQPQHF.

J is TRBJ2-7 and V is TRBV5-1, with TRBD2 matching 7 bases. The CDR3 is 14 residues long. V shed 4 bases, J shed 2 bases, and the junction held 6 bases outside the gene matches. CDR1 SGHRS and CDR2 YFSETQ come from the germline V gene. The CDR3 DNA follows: TGCGCCAGCAGCCCCTTGGGAGGGACCTACGAGCAGTACTTC. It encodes CASSPLGGTYEQYF.

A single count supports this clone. In DNA, the CDR3 is TGTGCCAGCAGCTTAGTCTCCGACAGCCCTCGGGGCTACACCTTC. Translating it yields CASSLVSDSPRGYTF. This sequence joins TRBV7-9 and TRBJ1-2; maybe TRBD1 (5 bases). Trimming shortened V by 1 base and J by 8 bases, and 17 bases separated the two germline ends. Germline assignment: CDR1 SEHNR and CDR2 FQNEAQ (reference sequence). The CDR3 consists of 15 residues.

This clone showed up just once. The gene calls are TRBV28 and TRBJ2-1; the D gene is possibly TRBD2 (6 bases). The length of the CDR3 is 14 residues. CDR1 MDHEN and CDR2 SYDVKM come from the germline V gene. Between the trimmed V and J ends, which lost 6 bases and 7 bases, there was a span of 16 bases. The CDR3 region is CASRRRLRENEQFF. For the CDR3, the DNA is TGTGCCAGCAGAAGACGGTTGCGGGAAAATGAGCAGTTCTTC.

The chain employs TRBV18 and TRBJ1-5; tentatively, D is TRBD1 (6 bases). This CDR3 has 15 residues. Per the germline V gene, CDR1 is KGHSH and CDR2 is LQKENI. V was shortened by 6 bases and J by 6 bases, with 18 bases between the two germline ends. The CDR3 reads CASSRDIGQPQPQHF. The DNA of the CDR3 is TGTGCCAGCTCTCGGGACATCGGGCAACCTCAGCCCCAGCATTTT.

CDR3 sequence (DNA): TGTGCCAGCAGTTTATCACGGCTAGCGGGGCCCAATGAGCAGTTCTTC. The encoded protein is CASSLSRLAGPNEQFF. This chain joins TRBV27 and TRBJ2-1, with 9 bases fitting TRBD2. Trimming at V came to 0 bases and at J to 6 bases, leaving 6 bases not matched to a gene. CDR1 MNHEY and CDR2 SMNVEV come from the germline V gene (reference sequence). The length of the CDR3 is 16 residues.

The CDR3 DNA reads as TGTGCCAGCAGCACCGGGACTTATAAGGACACGCAGTATTTT. Encoded protein: CASSTGTYKDTQYF. This chain connects TRBV7-2 to TRBJ2-3; TRBD2 might be the D (6 bases). V was shortened by 5 bases and J by 9 bases, with 18 bases between the two germline ends. CDR3 size: 14 residues. Germline assignment: CDR1 SGHTA and CDR2 FQGNSA.

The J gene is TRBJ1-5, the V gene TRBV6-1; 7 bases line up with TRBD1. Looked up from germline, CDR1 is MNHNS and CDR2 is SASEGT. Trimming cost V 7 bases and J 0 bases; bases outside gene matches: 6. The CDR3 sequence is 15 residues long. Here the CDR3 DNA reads TGTGCCAGCATCCCCGGGACAGATAGCAATCAGCCCCAGCATTTT. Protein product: CASIPGTDSNQPQHF.

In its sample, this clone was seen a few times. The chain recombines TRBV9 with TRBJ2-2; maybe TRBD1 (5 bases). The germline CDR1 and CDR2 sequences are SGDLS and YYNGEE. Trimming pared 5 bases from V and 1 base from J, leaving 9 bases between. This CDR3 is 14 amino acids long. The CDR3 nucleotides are TGTGCCAGCAGGCCAGGACAGAACACCGGGGAGCTGTTTTTT. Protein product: CASRPGQNTGELFF.